This T cell receptor beta chain appears in the sequencing data of a study of blood T cell repertoires in COVID-19. Whole-study context: The United States, Italy and Spain supplied acute and convalescent COVID-19 samples.

Study processing details: From reference gene primer amplification, estimates of nucleated cell counts were derived. Profiled with immunoSEQ multiplex PCR; TCRdb holds only in-frame clones, not every one. The V and J calls and clone size were taken over from that table, and D and trimming were inferred from the DNA. The sample yields 190,000 or so clones, approximately 80% seen once. While infection was still active, Seattle patients were enrolled and then followed longitudinally. From germline, CDR1 is SGHVS and CDR2 FQNEAQ. The CDR3 loop spans 15 amino acids. The V end was cut by 5 bases, the J end by 7 bases, with 20 bases between.

This receptor was identified in a man in his 60s with COVID-19, enrolled during active disease. J is TRBJ1-1 and V is TRBV7-8, with D perhaps matching TRBD1 (6 bases). The specimen sequenced was peripheral blood. The CDR3 spells CASSPRTEGPREAFF. CDR3 sequence (DNA): TGTGCCAGCAGCCCTAGGACAGAAGGGCCTCGTGAAGCTTTCTTT.